This T cell receptor beta chain is from a study of blood T cell repertoires in COVID-19. At the level of the study: Material from acute and convalescent COVID-19 was sourced from the United States, Italy and Spain. Sources were T cells, B-cell-depleted T cells, or PBMCs; the material itself was cDNA or gDNA.

There are 11 residues in the CDR3. Germline V gene sequence: CDR1 DFQATT, CDR2 SNEGSKA (reference sequence). Trimming removed 6 bases from V and 8 bases from J, with 13 bases in between. As processed by the authors: Cell counts per sample came from amplifying reference gene primers. TCRdb's copy holds only in-frame clones and misses some; the assay was immunoSEQ multiplex PCR. The DNA gave D and trimming, while V, J and clone size come from that table. In the table there are roughly 380,000 clones, 85% of which are singletons. V is TRBV20-1 and J is TRBJ1-2; D is possibly TRBD1 (6 bases). The sequence was collected from a woman between 18 and 29 years old with acute or convalescent COVID-19. The sequencing sample was made of peripheral blood. The CDR3 DNA follows: TGCAGTGCACCACGGACAGAGGGCTACACCTTC. It is translated as CSAPRTEGYTF.